The 18 T cell receptor beta chains reported below all come from one sample, sequenced in a study of T cell repertoires in cytomegalovirus infection. The antigens these receptors bind are not known. In TCRdb, the reads were re-called with MiXCR into one record per CDR3 protein. The table records approximately 260,000 distinct CDR3 sequences, around 20% of them present only once. The material sequenced was cultured PBMCs, taken from culture after CMV antigen stimulation. The receptors come from a human donor in good health (CMV status not recorded). Some clones in this sample may be carry-over from other donors' samples.

This clonotype was detected only a few times. The junction departs from germline at one end; a sequencing error may be responsible. This chain connects TRBV10-3 to TRBJ1-4, with 9 positions matching TRBD1. CDR1 and CDR2 from the germline V gene are ENHRY and SYGVKD. The CDR3 has 12 amino acids. Here the CDR3 reads CPGRTGAEKLFF. The DNA of the CDR3 is TGCCCGGGTCGGACAGGGGCTGAAAAACTGTTTTTT.

This clonotype was detected ten times or more. V and J are TRBV25-1 and TRBJ1-1; possible D gene TRBD1, 6 bases. The germline V gene encodes CDR1 MGHDK and CDR2 SYGVNS. The CDR3 totals 15 residues. V shed 1 base and J shed 2 bases, with 11 bases lying between them. The CDR3 region is CASSEWGGRNTEAFF. The CDR3 nucleotides are TGTGCCAGCAGTGAATGGGGGGGGCGAAACACTGAAGCTTTCTTT.

This clonotype was found a few times. V usage is TRBV24-1 and J usage is TRBJ2-1; 8 bases are a match to TRBD2. This CDR3 contains 16 residues. J was trimmed by 8 bases and V by 3 bases; bases with no gene match: 11. Per the germline V gene, CDR1 is KGHDR and CDR2 is SFDVKD. This CDR3 reads CATSDAAGGAYYEQFF. Written as DNA, the CDR3 is TGTGCCACCAGTGATGCCGCGGGAGGTGCCTATTATGAGCAGTTCTTC.

There are a few counts of this clonotype. The chain uses TRBV6-2 or TRBV6-3 and TRBJ2-1; 8 bases align to TRBD2. V lost 2 bases and J lost 4; bases outside the gene matches: 7. From germline, CDR1 is MNHEY and CDR2 SVGEGT. The CDR3 consists of 16 residues. CDR3 nucleotide sequence: TGTGCCAGCAGTTACCGGGAGGGTTCTTCGTACAATGAGCAGTTCTTC. This codes for CASSYREGSSYNEQFF.

The CDR3 here is CASSILTGGPSGANVLTF. CDR3 in DNA: TGTGCCAGCAGCATACTGACAGGGGGCCCGTCTGGGGCCAACGTCCTGACTTTC. The chain is built from TRBV13 and TRBJ2-6, with 10 bases lining up with TRBD1. Germline lookup yields CDR1 PRHDT and CDR2 FYEKMQ (reference sequence). CDR3 length equals 18 residues. V was pared by 5 bases and J by 1 base, with 8 bases of the junction left unmatched.

This clonotype was picked up a small number of times. The genes are TRBV24-1 and TRBJ2-3; D remains unclear. The V and J ends lost 5 bases and 5 bases respectively, with 10 bases between them. Germline CDR1 KGHDR, CDR2 SFDVKD. This CDR3 has 13 amino acids. CDR3 DNA sequence: TGTGCCACCAGTGTCAGGATGGGAGATACGCAGTATTTT. It specifies CATSVRMGDTQYF.

This clonotype occurred many times. V usage is TRBV7-8 and J usage is TRBJ1-3, with D hard to call. Germline-derived CDR1 and CDR2 are SGHVS and FQNEAQ. The V end was cut by 4 bases, the J end by 0 bases, with 13 bases between. The CDR3 contains 16 residues. CDR3 bases: TGTGCCAGCAGCTCTAGGCCCTTGAGCTCTGGAAACACCATATATTTT. Its translation: CASSSRPLSSGNTIYF.

The gene calls are TRBV2 and TRBJ2-1; D is perhaps TRBD2 (6 bases). This CDR3 is built from 13 residues. From germline, CDR1 is SNHLY and CDR2 FYNNEI. V was clipped by 5 bases and J by 6 bases, with 11 bases between them. The CDR3 coding sequence is TGTGCCAGCAGTAGGGACTCGATCAATGAGCAGTTCTTC. Translation: CASSRDSINEQFF.

The V and J genes are TRBV12-3 or TRBV12-4 and TRBJ1-3; D possibly corresponds to TRBD1 (6 bases). The CDR3 runs 13 residues. Between the trimmed V and J ends, which lost 7 bases and 10 bases, there was a span of 17 bases. The CDR3 DNA reads as TGTGCCAGCACTCCCGGCCCGGGGGCAACCATATATTTT. Protein sequence: CASTPGPGATIYF.

This clonotype was picked up a small number of times. The chain links TRBV6-6 to TRBJ1-3; D unclear. CDR3 length equals 15 residues. Germline CDR1 and CDR2: MNHNY and SVGAGI (reference sequence). Trimming pared 2 bases from V and 4 bases from J, leaving 12 bases between. The CDR3 here is CASSYLREQGNTIYF. In nucleotides, the CDR3 is TGTGCCAGCAGTTACCTGCGGGAACAAGGAAACACCATATATTTT.

This clonotype was found a few times. This chain uses TRBV5-1 with TRBJ2-1; 9 bases fit TRBD2. The germline V gene encodes CDR1 SGHRS and CDR2 YFSETQ. The J segment lost 2 bases and the V segment lost 2 bases, leaving 2 bases of the junction unmatched. The CDR3 has 15 residues. The CDR3 sequence is CASSFVAGAYNEQFF. The CDR3 bases are TGCGCCAGCAGCTTCGTAGCGGGAGCCTACAATGAGCAGTTCTTC. Full variable domain (missing parts from reference TRBV5-1 and TRBJ2-1): KAGVTQTPRYLIKTRGQQVTLSCSPISGHRSVSWYQQTPGQGLQFLFEYFSETQRNKGNFPGRFSGRQFSNSRSEMNVSTLELGDSALYLCASSFVAGAYNEQFFGPGTRLTVL.

The chain links TRBV27 to TRBJ2-1; 8 bases match TRBD2. In germline, CDR1 is MNHEY, CDR2 SMNVEV (reference sequence). The CDR3 has 14 amino acids. The ends lost 6 bases at V and 5 bases at J; junction bases unmatched: 6. The CDR3 DNA reads TGTGCCAGCAGAAGCGGGAGAAGCGACAATGAGCAGTTCTTC. Its protein is CASRSGRSDNEQFF.

There are many counts of this clonotype. The rearrangement joins TRBV7-2 to TRBJ1-5; possible D gene TRBD1, 5 bases. Trimming stripped 1 base from V and 16 bases from J, with 14 bases between. Germline loops: CDR1 SGHTA, CDR2 FQGNSA. The CDR3 loop spans 12 amino acids. As DNA, the CDR3 is TGTGCCAGCAGCTTAGTTCAGGGCAGCAATCATTTT. This sequence encodes CASSLVQGSNHF.

This clonotype was detected a few times. The chain joins TRBV12-3 or TRBV12-4 to TRBJ2-5; TRBD1 or TRBD2 may be the D gene (5 bases each). V lost 6 bases and J 1 base, leaving 15 bases between the germline ends. The CDR3 sequence is 15 residues long. The chain's CDR3 is CASSPGTFGQETQYF. The CDR3 coding sequence is TGTGCCAGCAGCCCTGGGACGTTTGGCCAAGAGACCCAGTACTTC.

The chain combines TRBV7-2 with TRBJ2-1, with 15 bases fitting TRBD2. The CDR3 length is 18 residues. V lost 3 bases to trimming and J lost 9 bases; unmatched junction nucleotides: 12. CDR1 and CDR2 from the germline V gene are SGHTA and FQGNSA. Here the CDR3 reads CASSFGLAGGLSRFEQFF. For the CDR3, the DNA is TGTGCCAGCAGCTTCGGACTAGCGGGAGGGCTCTCTCGTTTTGAGCAGTTCTTC.

The chain couples TRBV12-3 or TRBV12-4 to TRBJ1-1; unclear D gene. The CDR3 loop spans 13 amino acids. V was clipped by 11 bases and J by 4 bases, with 17 bases between them. The CDR3 spells CARTRTAGTEAFF. In DNA form, the CDR3 reads TGTGCCCGCACAAGGACCGCGGGCACTGAAGCTTTCTTT.

V usage is TRBV20-1 and J usage is TRBJ2-3; D unresolved. Germline-derived CDR1 and CDR2 are DFQATT and SNEGSKA (reference sequence). V was shortened by 2 bases and J by 2 bases, with 14 bases between the two germline ends. The CDR3 has 15 amino acids. As DNA, the CDR3 is TGCAGTGCTAGACATATCGGATCAATCACAGATACGCAGTATTTT. This translates into CSARHIGSITDTQYF.

The CDR3 reads CASSQAGHLNTEAFF. For the CDR3, the DNA is TGCGCCAGCAGCCAAGCGGGACACTTGAACACTGAAGCTTTCTTT. The J gene is TRBJ1-1, the V gene TRBV4-3; perhaps TRBD1 as D (6 bases). CDR3 length: 15 residues. Per the germline V gene, CDR1 is LGHNA and CDR2 is YSLEER. V lost 1 base, J lost 0 bases, and 9 bases lay in between.